These 23 T cell receptor beta chains originate from one sample sequenced in a study of beta chain features in type 1 diabetes. The sequenced template was cDNA made from the entire isolated RNA. The table came from immunoSEQ multiplex PCR; TCRdb's copy has only in-frame clones and leaves some out. The sample lists over 700,000 clones; 17% were seen once. Material: naive CD4+ T cells from blood. All receptors derive from a woman younger than 30 in good health.

This clone showed up just a few times. The CDR3 bases are TGTGCCAGCAGCCCAGGGTTCGTGACAGGACCGTCCCACACGGAGTACTTC. Its protein is CASSPGFVTGPSHTEYF. V usage is TRBV28 and J usage is TRBJ2-7; perhaps TRBD1 as D (6 bases). The CDR3 loop spans 17 amino acids. Germline-derived CDR1 and CDR2 are MDHEN and SYDVKM. V gave up 6 bases and J gave up 11 bases, with 32 bases separating them.

The chain recombines TRBV7-3 with TRBJ2-5, with 9 nucleotides matching TRBD2. The V gene end was trimmed by 1 base and the J gene end by 5 bases; junction bases not matched to a gene: 5. Germline assignment: CDR1 SGHTA and CDR2 FQGTGA. This CDR3 is built from 15 residues. The CDR3 nucleotides read TGTGCCAGCAGCTTAATAGCGGGAGTGGGGGAGACCCAGTACTTC. Translating gives CASSLIAGVGETQYF.

This clone appeared a few times. The CDR3: CSVAGLAGGRNEQFF. The CDR3 nucleotides are TGCAGCGTTGCGGGACTAGCGGGAGGACGGAATGAGCAGTTCTTC. V and J are TRBV29-1 and TRBJ2-1; 15 nucleotides agree with TRBD2. The germline V gene has CDR1 SQVTM and CDR2 ANQGSEA. The CDR3 length is 15 residues. J lost 7 bases, V lost 4 bases, and 5 bases had no gene match.

The V call is TRBV5-6, the J call TRBJ2-3; TRBD1 aligns across 8 bases. Germline lookup yields CDR1 SGHDT and CDR2 YYEEEE. After removal of 3 bases from V and 4 bases from J, the junction contained 13 bases not matched to a gene. The CDR3 covers 17 residues. The CDR3, as DNA: TGTGCCAGCAGCTCCCTTGGTTCAGGGGGCTTCGCAGATACGCAGTATTTT. It codes for CASSSLGSGGFADTQYF.

The chain is built from TRBV6-1 and TRBJ2-1; D gene ambiguous. The CDR3 is 10 amino acids. Trimming pared 4 bases from V and 8 bases from J, leaving 3 bases between. CDR1 MNHNS and CDR2 SASEGT come from the germline V gene. In DNA form, the CDR3 reads TGTGCCAGCAGTGGTTATGAGCAGTTCTTC. It specifies CASSGYEQFF.

This rearrangement joins TRBV9 to TRBJ2-5; 7 bases line up with TRBD2. This CDR3 contains 15 residues. J gave up 2 bases and V 3 bases, and 7 bases lay outside the gene matches. The V gene's germline CDR1 is SGDLS and CDR2 YYNGEE. CDR3 sequence (DNA): TGTGCCAGCAGCGCTAGCGGTCGACCTCAAGAGACCCAGTACTTC. This translates into CASSASGRPQETQYF.

This chain joins TRBV4-3 and TRBJ2-3, with TRBD2 matching over 15 bases. J gave up 7 bases and V 3 bases, and 11 bases lay outside the gene matches. The CDR3 is made up of 18 amino acids. Germline V gives CDR1 LGHNA, CDR2 YSLEER. CDR3 coding DNA: TGCGCCAGCAGCCAGGATCCGGGACTAGCGGGAGGAGCGTATACGCAGTATTTT. As protein: CASSQDPGLAGGAYTQYF.

The sample holds a few counts of this clone. This chain links TRBV7-8 with TRBJ1-3; no clear D gene. This CDR3 spans 17 amino acids. The germline V and J ends were trimmed by 0 bases and 0 bases, with 12 bases remaining between them. Germline CDR1 and CDR2: SGHVS and FQNEAQ. DNA for the CDR3: TGTGCCAGCAGCTTAGCTAGGTTGATGAACTCTGGAAACACCATATATTTT. Translating it yields CASSLARLMNSGNTIYF.

V and J are TRBV7-9 and TRBJ2-1; 11 nucleotides match TRBD2. The germline V gene encodes CDR1 SEHNR and CDR2 FQNEAQ (reference sequence). V lost 4 bases, J lost 1 base, and 3 bases stayed unmatched. This CDR3 contains 16 residues. The CDR3 sequence: CASSSGLAGSYNEQFF. Written as DNA, the CDR3 is TGTGCCAGCAGCTCAGGACTAGCGGGTTCCTACAATGAGCAGTTCTTC.

This rearrangement joins TRBV27 to TRBJ2-2; a possible D gene is TRBD1 (5 bases). Germline V gives CDR1 MNHEY, CDR2 SMNVEV (reference sequence). The ends were cut back, 2 bases at V and 6 bases at J, with 13 bases in the middle. The CDR3 runs to 15 residues. CDR3 protein: CASSLAGLGAGELFF. CDR3 in DNA: TGTGCCAGCAGTTTAGCCGGATTAGGGGCCGGGGAGCTGTTTTTT.

This clone was counted between two and nine times. The chain couples TRBV10-3 to TRBJ2-5; D possibly corresponds to TRBD1 (5 bases). The CDR3 is made up of 14 amino acids. V was shortened by 6 bases and J by 3 bases, with 14 bases between the two germline ends. Per germline, CDR1 ENHRY and CDR2 SYGVKD. CDR3 coding DNA: TGTGCCATCAGCGCAGGGTACTCCGAAGAGACCCAGTACTTC. Translation: CAISAGYSEETQYF.

This chain joins TRBV29-1 and TRBJ2-1, with D unclear. The CDR3 extends over 13 amino acids. Per the germline V gene, CDR1 is SQVTM and CDR2 is ANQGSEA. Trimming stripped 4 bases from V and 2 bases from J, with 9 bases between. CDR3 sequence (DNA): TGCAGCGTTGGGATCTTGACCTACAATGAGCAGTTCTTC. It is translated as CSVGILTYNEQFF.

This clone was seen a few times. CDR3 nucleotides: TGTGCCAGCTCACTCCTAGAGCCCCAGGAGCAGTTCTTC. Its protein product is CASSLLEPQEQFF. The chain recombines TRBV18 with TRBJ2-1, with D hard to call. CDR1 is KGHSH, CDR2 LQKENI, per germline. The CDR3 runs 13 residues. V lost 4 bases and J lost 10, with 14 bases in between.

The V call is TRBV9, the J call TRBJ2-7; TRBD2 matches 13 bases. CDR3 length equals 16 residues. Per germline, CDR1 SGDLS and CDR2 YYNGEE. V lost 1 base and J lost 4; bases outside the gene matches: 5. CDR3 region: CASSVTGTSGIYEQYF. The CDR3 bases are TGTGCCAGCAGCGTAACCGGGACTAGCGGGATTTACGAGCAGTACTTC.

This clone was detected only a few times. The CDR3 sequence is CASSARDREQFF. CDR3 in DNA: TGTGCCAGCAGCGCCCGGGACAGAGAGCAGTTCTTC. The chain has TRBV7-9 and TRBJ2-1, with 7 positions matching TRBD1. The germline V gene has CDR1 SEHNR and CDR2 FQNEAQ (reference sequence). This CDR3 comprises 12 residues. Trimming cost V 5 bases and J 10 bases; bases outside gene matches: 5. The full variable domain, rest sourced from reference TRBV7-9 and TRBJ2-1, is DTGVSQNPRHKITKRGQNVTFRCDPISEHNRLYWYRQTLGQGPEFLTYFQNEAQLEKSRLLSDRFSAERPKGSFSTLEIQRTEQGDSAMYLCASSARDREQFFGPGTRLTVL.

The rearrangement uses TRBV4-1 and TRBJ2-7; D possibly matches TRBD1 or TRBD2 (6 bases each). Germline CDR1 reads MGHRA; CDR2 reads YSYEKL. The CDR3 extends over 16 amino acids. Trimming shortened V by 2 bases and J by 2 bases, and 16 bases separated the two germline ends. CDR3 in amino acids: CASSQRWGAGAYEQYF. The DNA for the CDR3 is TGCGCCAGCAGCCAACGGTGGGGGGCCGGCGCCTACGAGCAGTACTTC.

V and J are TRBV19 and TRBJ1-2, with 7 positions matching TRBD1. CDR1 and CDR2 from the germline V gene are LNHDA and SQIVND (reference sequence). The V and J ends lost 3 bases and 5 bases, in that order; junction bases with no gene match: 9. This CDR3 spans 15 amino acids. CDR3 in amino acids: CASSIDRAGRYGYTF. Here the CDR3 DNA reads TGTGCCAGTAGTATCGACAGGGCCGGCCGATATGGCTACACCTTC. The whole variable domain, filled in from reference TRBV19 and TRBJ1-2, reads DGGITQSPKYLFRKEGQNVTLSCEQNLNHDAMYWYRQDPGQGLRLIYYSQIVNDFQKGDIAEGYSVSREKKESFPLTVTSAQKNPTAFYLCASSIDRAGRYGYTFGSGTRLTVV.

The chain employs TRBV6-5 and TRBJ2-3; no definite D call. V shed 6 bases and J shed 1 base, with 14 bases lying between them. The length of the CDR3 is 15 residues. Germline V gene sequence: CDR1 MNHEY, CDR2 SVGAGI. The CDR3 nucleotides read TGTGCCAGCAGGCGAACTTTCCTTGGCACAGATACGCAGTATTTT. Protein product: CASRRTFLGTDTQYF.

This clone was observed a handful of times. This chain's CDR3 is CASSRDSLPYNEQFF. DNA of the CDR3: TGTGCCAGCAGCCGGGACAGCCTTCCCTACAATGAGCAGTTCTTC. The chain has TRBV7-3 and TRBJ2-1, with 7 bases lining up with TRBD1. V shed 5 bases, J shed 2 bases, and the junction held 6 bases outside the gene matches. The germline gives CDR1 SGHTA, CDR2 FQGTGA. This CDR3 has 15 residues.

This chain connects TRBV7-2 to TRBJ2-7; 7 nucleotides line up with TRBD1. Germline trimming cut 5 bases from V and 7 bases from J; bases unmatched to any gene: 11. There are 14 residues in the CDR3. Germline V gene lookup returns CDR1 SGHTA and CDR2 FQGNSA. The CDR3 nucleotides are TGTGCCAGCAGCCTGGGGACAGCTGTCGATGAGCAGTACTTC. Translation gives CASSLGTAVDEQYF.

This clone came up a few times. V gene TRBV18 combines with J gene TRBJ2-7, with 11 bases aligning to TRBD1. The ends lost 6 bases at V and 3 bases at J; junction bases unmatched: 7. The CDR3 contains 15 residues. The germline gives CDR1 KGHSH, CDR2 LQKENI. CDR3 residues: CASSSTGTGGYEQYF. The DNA for the CDR3 is TGTGCCAGCTCGTCGACCGGGACAGGGGGCTACGAGCAGTACTTC.

The genes are TRBV25-1 and TRBJ1-3; D is perhaps TRBD1 (6 bases). This CDR3 spans 16 amino acids. Looked up from germline, CDR1 is MGHDK and CDR2 is SYGVNS. The V end was cut by 3 bases, the J end by 3 bases, with 15 bases between. The CDR3 here is CASSDPGHRFGNTIYF. The CDR3 DNA reads TGTGCCAGCAGTGACCCGGGACACCGCTTTGGAAACACCATATATTTT.

This clone was detected only a few times. The V call is TRBV9, the J call TRBJ2-5; 10 nucleotides align to TRBD1. This CDR3 is 16 amino acids long. The V segment lost 4 bases and the J segment 5 bases; nucleotides outside the gene matches: 11. Germline-derived CDR1 and CDR2 are SGDLS and YYNGEE. The CDR3 nucleotides are TGTGCCAGCAGCACTCGACAGGGGGCTATTGGGGAGACCCAGTACTTC. Translation: CASSTRQGAIGETQYF.